These T cell receptor beta chains were read from a single sample in a study of T cells in Graves' hyperthyroidism and ophthalmopathy. In TCRdb, the multiplex PCR reads were re-called with MiXCR into one record per CDR3 protein. This table holds 490,000 or so distinct CDR3 sequences, about 16% found once. The sequencing sample was made of blood. The origin of the receptors is a woman in her 30s with Graves' ophthalmopathy. The CDR3 runs from the conserved cysteine through the conserved F or W. D genes are given only for firm matches. Only some rows state a clone size, as once, few, many or a class for expanded clones.

j_call	v_call	d_call	clone_size	cdr3_nt	cdr3_aa
TRBJ2-2	TRBV19	TRBD2	few	TGTGCCAGTCGGACTAGCGGGAGTTTTACCGGGGAGCTGTTTTTT	CASRTSGSFTGELFF
TRBJ1-5	TRBV7-2	NA	many	TGTGCCAGCAGCTTAGGGGTAATAAGCAATCAGCCCCAGCATTTT	CASSLGVISNQPQHF
TRBJ2-7	TRBV5-1	TRBD2	NA	TGCGCCAGCAGCTTGGGTCGGCGGGAGGGCCTCTACGAGCAGTACTTC	CASSLGRREGLYEQYF
TRBJ2-1	TRBV10-3	TRBD1	many	TGTGCCATCAGTGTTTGGGGACAGGGGGCTCGAAATGAGCAGTTCTTC	CAISVWGQGARNEQFF
TRBJ2-6	TRBV7-8	NA	few	TGTGCCAGCAGCTTAGTTCTGGGTATCTCTGGGGCCAACGTCCTGACTTTC	CASSLVLGISGANVLTF
TRBJ1-2	TRBV28	NA	many	TGTGCCAGCAGTTTAATAAGAAACTATGGCTACACCTTC	CASSLIRNYGYTF
TRBJ1-2	TRBV3-1	NA	many	TGTGCCAGCAGCCCAGGGGCTGGGGGCTACACCTTC	CASSPGAGGYTF
TRBJ2-1	TRBV18	TRBD1	many	TGTGCCAGCTCACCAAGTGGGGGACAGGGTTACAATGAGCAGTTCTTC	CASSPSGGQGYNEQFF
TRBJ2-1	TRBV7-2	NA	NA	TGTGCCAGCAGCTCCTCGGCTAGCGCGTACAATGAGCAGTTCTTC	CASSSSASAYNEQFF
TRBJ2-3	TRBV2	TRBD1	many	TGTGCCAGCAGTGAGGGGACAGGGGGAACAGATACGCAGTATTTT	CASSEGTGGTDTQYF
TRBJ1-6	TRBV28	TRBD1	many	TGTGCCAGCAGCCCAGACAGGGCTTATAATTCACCCCTCCACTTT	CASSPDRAYNSPLHF
TRBJ2-1	TRBV24-1	TRBD2	few	TGTGCCACCAGTGATTTTACTATAGCGGGAGGCTACAATGAGCAGTTCTTC	CATSDFTIAGGYNEQFF
TRBJ2-7	TRBV14	TRBD2	once	TGTGCCAGCAGCCAAGATAGCGGGAGGAGCCGGGGGCAGTACTTC	CASSQDSGRSRGQYF
TRBJ2-2	TRBV6-4	NA	NA	TGTGCCAGCAGTGAGGAAACATCGAACACCGGGGAGCTGTTTTTT	CASSEETSNTGELFF
TRBJ2-3	TRBV18	NA	many	TGTGCCAGCTCACCAAGGCCGAGCACGTCAACTAGCACAGATACGCAGTATTTT	CASSPRPSTSTSTDTQYF
TRBJ2-3	TRBV12-5	NA	few	TGTGCTAGTGGTTTAGGCCTCCTTAAAGGGAGCGGCACAGATACGCAGTATTTT	CASGLGLLKGSGTDTQYF
TRBJ2-4	TRBV9	TRBD2	many	TGTGCCAGCAGCGTAGGATATAGCGGGACAAGAGGGGGAGACATTCAGTACTTC	CASSVGYSGTRGGDIQYF
TRBJ2-7	TRBV6-5	NA	many	TGTGCCAGCAGTTACTCCTACAACTCCAACTCCTACGAGCAGTACTTC	CASSYSYNSNSYEQYF
TRBJ2-5	TRBV7-9	NA	few	TGTGCCAGCAGCTGGGGGGGCCCGGACAAGCAAGAGACCCAGTACTTC	CASSWGGPDKQETQYF
TRBJ2-5	TRBV11-1	TRBD2	many	TGTGCCAGCAGCTTAGCAATAACCGGGACTAGCGGGGAAGAGACCCAGTACTTC	CASSLAITGTSGEETQYF